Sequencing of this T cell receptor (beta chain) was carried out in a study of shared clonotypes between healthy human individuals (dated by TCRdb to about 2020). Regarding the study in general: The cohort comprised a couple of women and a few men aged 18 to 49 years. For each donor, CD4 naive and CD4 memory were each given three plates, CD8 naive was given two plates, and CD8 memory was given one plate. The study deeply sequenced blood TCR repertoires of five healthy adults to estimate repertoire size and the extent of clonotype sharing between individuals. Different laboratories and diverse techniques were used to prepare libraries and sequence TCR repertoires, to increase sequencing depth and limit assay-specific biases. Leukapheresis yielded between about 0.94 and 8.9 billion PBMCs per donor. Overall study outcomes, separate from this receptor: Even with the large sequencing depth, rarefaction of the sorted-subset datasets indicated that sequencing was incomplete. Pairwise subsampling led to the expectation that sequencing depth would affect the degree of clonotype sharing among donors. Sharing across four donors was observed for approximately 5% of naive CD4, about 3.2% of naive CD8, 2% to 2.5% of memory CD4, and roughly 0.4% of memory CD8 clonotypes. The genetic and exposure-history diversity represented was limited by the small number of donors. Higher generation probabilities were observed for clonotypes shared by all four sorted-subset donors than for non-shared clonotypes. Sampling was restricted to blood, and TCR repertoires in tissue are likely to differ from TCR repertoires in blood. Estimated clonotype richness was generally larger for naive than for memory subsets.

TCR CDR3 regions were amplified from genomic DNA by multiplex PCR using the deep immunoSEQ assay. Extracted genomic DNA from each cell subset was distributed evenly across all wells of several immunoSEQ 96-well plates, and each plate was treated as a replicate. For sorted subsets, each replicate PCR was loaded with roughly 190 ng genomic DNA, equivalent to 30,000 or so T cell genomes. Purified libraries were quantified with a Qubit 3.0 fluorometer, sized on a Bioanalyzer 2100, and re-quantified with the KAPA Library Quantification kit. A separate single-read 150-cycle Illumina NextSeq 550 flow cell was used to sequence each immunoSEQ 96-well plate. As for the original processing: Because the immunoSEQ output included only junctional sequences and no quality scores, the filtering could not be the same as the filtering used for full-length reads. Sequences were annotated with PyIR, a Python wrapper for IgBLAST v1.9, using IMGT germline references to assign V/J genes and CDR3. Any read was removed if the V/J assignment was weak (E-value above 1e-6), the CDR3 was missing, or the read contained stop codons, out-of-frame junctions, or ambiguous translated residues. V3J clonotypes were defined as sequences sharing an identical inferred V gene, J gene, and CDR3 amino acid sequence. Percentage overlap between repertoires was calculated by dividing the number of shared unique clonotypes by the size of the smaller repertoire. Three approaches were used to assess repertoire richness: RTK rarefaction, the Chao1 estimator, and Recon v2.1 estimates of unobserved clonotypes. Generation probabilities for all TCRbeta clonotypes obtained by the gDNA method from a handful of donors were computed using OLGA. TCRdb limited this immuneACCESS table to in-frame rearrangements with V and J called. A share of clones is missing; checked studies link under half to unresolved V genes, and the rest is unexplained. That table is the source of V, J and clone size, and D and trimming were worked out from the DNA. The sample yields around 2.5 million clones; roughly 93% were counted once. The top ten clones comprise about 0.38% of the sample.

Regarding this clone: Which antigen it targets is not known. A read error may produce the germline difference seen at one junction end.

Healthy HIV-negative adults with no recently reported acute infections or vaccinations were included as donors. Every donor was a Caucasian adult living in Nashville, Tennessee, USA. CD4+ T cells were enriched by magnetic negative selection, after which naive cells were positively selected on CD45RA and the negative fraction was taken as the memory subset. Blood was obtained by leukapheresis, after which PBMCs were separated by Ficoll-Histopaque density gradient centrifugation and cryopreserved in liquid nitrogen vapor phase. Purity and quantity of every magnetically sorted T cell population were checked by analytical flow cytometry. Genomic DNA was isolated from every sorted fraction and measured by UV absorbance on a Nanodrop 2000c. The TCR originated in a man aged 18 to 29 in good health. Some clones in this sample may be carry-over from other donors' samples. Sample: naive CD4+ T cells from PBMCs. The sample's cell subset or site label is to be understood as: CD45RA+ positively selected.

The CDR3 in this case is CSVVGSGKGDF. The nucleotides are TGCAGCGTTGTCGGGTCCGGTAAGGGGGACTTC. The V and J segments used are TRBV29-1 and TRBJ2-4; TRBD1 is perhaps the D gene, given 6 matching bases. Inclusive of the bounding cysteine and phenylalanine, the CDR3 is 11 residues long. Just the 33-base CDR3 DNA is kept, in frame starting at base 1. From the germline V gene, CDR1 is SQVTM and CDR2 is ANQGSEA.